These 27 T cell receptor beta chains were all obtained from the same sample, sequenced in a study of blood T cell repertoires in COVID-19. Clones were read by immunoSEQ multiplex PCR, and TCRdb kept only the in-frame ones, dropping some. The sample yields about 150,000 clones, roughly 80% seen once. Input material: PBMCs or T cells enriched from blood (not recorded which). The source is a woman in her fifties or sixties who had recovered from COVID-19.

The CDR3 reads CASSQALSGEAFF. The CDR3 DNA sequence: TGTGCCAGCAGCCAAGCCTTATCGGGAGAAGCTTTCTTT. The chain carries TRBV3-1 (or the pseudogene TRBV3-2) and TRBJ1-1, with D hard to call. This CDR3 comprises 13 residues. From germline, CDR1 is LGHDT and CDR2 YNNKEL (reference sequence). V lost 1 base, J lost 8 bases, and 11 bases lay in between.

The DNA of the CDR3 is TGTGCCAGCAGTGAAACGCCTAGCGGGCCCGAGCAGTACTTC. It encodes CASSETPSGPEQYF. The chain combines TRBV2 with TRBJ2-7, with TRBD2 identical over 8 bases. The CDR3 runs to 14 residues. CDR1 is SNHLY and CDR2 is FYNNEI in the germline V gene. After removal of 2 bases from V and 6 bases from J, the junction contained 6 bases not matched to a gene.

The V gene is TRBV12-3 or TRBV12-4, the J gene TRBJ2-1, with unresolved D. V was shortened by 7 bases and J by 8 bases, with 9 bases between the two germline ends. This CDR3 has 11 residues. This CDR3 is CASTQSHEQFF. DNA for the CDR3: TGTGCCAGCACCCAGTCCCATGAGCAGTTCTTC.

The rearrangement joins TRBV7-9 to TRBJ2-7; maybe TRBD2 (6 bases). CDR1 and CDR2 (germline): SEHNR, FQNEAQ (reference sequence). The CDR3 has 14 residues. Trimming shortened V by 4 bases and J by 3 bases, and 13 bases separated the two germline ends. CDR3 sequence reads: CASSSLEGNYEQYF. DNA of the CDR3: TGTGCCAGCAGCTCCTTGGAGGGGAACTACGAGCAGTACTTC.

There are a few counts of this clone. CDR3: CASSQATGSYEQYF. In nucleotides, the CDR3 is TGTGCCAGCAGCCAGGCTACCGGGAGCTACGAGCAGTACTTC. The chain carries TRBV3-1 (or the pseudogene TRBV3-2) and TRBJ2-7, with D maybe TRBD2 (6 bases). V was pared by 3 bases and J by 3 bases, with 12 bases between. The CDR3 runs to 14 residues. Germline V gene data show CDR1 as LGHDT and CDR2 as YNNKEL (reference sequence).

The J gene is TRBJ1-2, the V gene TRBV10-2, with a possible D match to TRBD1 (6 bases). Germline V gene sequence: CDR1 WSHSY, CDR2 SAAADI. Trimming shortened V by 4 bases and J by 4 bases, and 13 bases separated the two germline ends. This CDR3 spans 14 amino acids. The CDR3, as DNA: TGCGCCAGCAGTGGGCAGGGGTTCCGCTATGGCTACACCTTC. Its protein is CASSGQGFRYGYTF.

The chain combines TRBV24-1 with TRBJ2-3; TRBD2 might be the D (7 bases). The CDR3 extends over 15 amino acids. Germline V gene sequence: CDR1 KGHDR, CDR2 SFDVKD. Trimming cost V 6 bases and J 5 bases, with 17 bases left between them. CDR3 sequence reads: CATSKRGGRVDTQYF. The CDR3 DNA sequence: TGTGCCACCAGTAAAAGGGGGGGGCGGGTAGATACGCAGTATTTT.

CDR3 bases: TGTGCCAGCAGTCGGCGGACAGGGTCGGCTGAAAAACTGTTTTTT. Translation gives CASSRRTGSAEKLFF. The genes are TRBV6-5 and TRBJ1-4; 8 bases line up with TRBD1. The CDR3 extends over 15 amino acids. The V gene's germline CDR1 is MNHEY and CDR2 SVGAGI. The trim removed 5 bases at V and 7 bases at J, leaving 9 bases unmatched.

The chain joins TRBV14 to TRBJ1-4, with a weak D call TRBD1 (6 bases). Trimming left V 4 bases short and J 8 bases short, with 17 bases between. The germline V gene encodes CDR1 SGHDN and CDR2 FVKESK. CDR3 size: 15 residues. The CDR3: CASSLGTHHTEKLFF. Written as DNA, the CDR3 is TGTGCCAGCAGCCTCGGGACACATCATACCGAAAAACTGTTTTTT.

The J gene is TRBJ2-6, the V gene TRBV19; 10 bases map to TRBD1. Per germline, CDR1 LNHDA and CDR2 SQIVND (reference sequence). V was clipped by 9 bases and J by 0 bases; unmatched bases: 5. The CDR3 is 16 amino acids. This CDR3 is CASRDRGLSGANVLTF. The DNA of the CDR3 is TGTGCCAGCCGGGACAGGGGCCTCTCTGGGGCCAACGTCCTGACTTTC. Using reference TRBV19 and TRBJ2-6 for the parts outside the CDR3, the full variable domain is DGGITQSPKYLFRKEGQNVTLSCEQNLNHDAMYWYRQDPGQGLRLIYYSQIVNDFQKGDIAEGYSVSREKKESFPLTVTSAQKNPTAFYLCASRDRGLSGANVLTFGAGSRLTVL.

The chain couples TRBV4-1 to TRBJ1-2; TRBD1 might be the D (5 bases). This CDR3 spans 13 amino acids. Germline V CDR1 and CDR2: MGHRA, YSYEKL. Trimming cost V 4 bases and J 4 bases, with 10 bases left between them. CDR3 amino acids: CASSPGEIYGYTF. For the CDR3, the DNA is TGCGCCAGCAGCCCGGGGGAGATCTATGGCTACACCTTC.

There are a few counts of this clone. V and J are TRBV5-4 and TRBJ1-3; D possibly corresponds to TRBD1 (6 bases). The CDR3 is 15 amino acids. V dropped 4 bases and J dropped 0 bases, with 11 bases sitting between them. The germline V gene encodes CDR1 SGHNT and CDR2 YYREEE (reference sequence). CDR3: CASSRGQSSGNTIYF. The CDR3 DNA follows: TGTGCCAGCAGCCGAGGACAGAGCTCTGGAAACACCATATATTTT.

The CDR3 loop reads CASSYSYEQYF. CDR3 bases: TGTGCCAGCAGCTACAGCTACGAGCAGTACTTC. The chain recombines TRBV2 with TRBJ2-7; the D is unclear. Germline lookup yields CDR1 SNHLY and CDR2 FYNNEI. The length of the CDR3 is 11 residues. The V end was cut by 6 bases, the J end by 3 bases, with 6 bases between.

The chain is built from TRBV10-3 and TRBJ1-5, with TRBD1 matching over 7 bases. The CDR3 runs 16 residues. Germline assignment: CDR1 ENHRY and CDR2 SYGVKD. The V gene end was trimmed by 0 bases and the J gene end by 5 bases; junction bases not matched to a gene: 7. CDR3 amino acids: CAISESSGGLDQPQHF. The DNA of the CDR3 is TGTGCCATCAGTGAGTCATCAGGGGGATTGGATCAGCCCCAGCATTTT.

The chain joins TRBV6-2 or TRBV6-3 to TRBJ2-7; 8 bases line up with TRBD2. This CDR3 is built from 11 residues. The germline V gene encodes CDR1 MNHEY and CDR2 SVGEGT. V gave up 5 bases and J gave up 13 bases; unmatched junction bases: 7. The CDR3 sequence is CASSTGTSVYF. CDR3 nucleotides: TGTGCCAGCAGTACCGGGACTAGTGTATACTTC.

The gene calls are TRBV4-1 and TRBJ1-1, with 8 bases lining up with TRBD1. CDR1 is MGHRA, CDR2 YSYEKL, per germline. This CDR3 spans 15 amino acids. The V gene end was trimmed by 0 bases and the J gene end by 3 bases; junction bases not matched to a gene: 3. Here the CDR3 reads CASSQDWTGYTEAFF. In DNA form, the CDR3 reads TGCGCCAGCAGCCAAGATTGGACAGGGTACACTGAAGCTTTCTTT.

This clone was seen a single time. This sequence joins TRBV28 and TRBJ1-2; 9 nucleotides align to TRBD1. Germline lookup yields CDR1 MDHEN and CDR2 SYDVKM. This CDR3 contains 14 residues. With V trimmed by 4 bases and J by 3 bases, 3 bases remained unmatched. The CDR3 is CASSWDREDYGYTF. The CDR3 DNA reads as TGTGCCAGCAGTTGGGACAGGGAGGACTATGGCTACACCTTC.

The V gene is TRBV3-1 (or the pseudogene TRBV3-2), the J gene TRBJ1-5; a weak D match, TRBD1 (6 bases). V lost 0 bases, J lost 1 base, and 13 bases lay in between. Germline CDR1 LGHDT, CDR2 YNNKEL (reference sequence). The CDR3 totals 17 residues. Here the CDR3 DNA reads TGTGCCAGCAGCCAAGATATGGGGGGGCACAGCAATCAGCCCCAGCATTTT. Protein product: CASSQDMGGHSNQPQHF.

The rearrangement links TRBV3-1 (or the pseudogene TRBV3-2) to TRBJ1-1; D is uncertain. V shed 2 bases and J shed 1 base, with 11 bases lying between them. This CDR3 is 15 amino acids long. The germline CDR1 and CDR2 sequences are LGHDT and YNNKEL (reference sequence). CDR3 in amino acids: CASSQRGYGNTEAFF. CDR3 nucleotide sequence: TGTGCCAGCAGCCAACGGGGTTACGGGAACACTGAAGCTTTCTTT.

The CDR3 nucleotides are TGCGCCAGCAGCTTGGATGACAGGAGAATGAACACTGAAGCTTTCTTT. It is translated as CASSLDDRRMNTEAFF. The rearrangement links TRBV5-1 to TRBJ1-1; D might be TRBD1 (6 bases). V gave up 0 bases and J gave up 0 bases, with 12 bases separating them. Germline V gives CDR1 SGHRS, CDR2 YFSETQ. This CDR3 spans 16 amino acids.

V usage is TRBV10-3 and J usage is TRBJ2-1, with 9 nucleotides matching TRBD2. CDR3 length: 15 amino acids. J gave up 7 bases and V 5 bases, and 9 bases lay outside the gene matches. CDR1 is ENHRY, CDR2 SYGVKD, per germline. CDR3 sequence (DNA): TGTGCCATCAGTTTGAGCGGGGGGAGGGTGAATGAGCAGTTCTTC. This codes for CAISLSGGRVNEQFF.

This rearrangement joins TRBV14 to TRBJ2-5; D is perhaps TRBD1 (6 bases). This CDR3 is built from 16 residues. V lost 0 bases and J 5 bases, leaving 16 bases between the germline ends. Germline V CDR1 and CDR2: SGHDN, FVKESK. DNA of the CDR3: TGTGCCAGCAGCCAAGATTTTACCGGGACATCGGAGACCCAGTACTTC. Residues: CASSQDFTGTSETQYF.

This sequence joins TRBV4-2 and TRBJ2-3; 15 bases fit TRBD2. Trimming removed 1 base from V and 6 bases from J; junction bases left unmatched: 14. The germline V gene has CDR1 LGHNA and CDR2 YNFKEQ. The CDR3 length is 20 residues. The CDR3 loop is CASSQAHWTSGGAFRDTQYF. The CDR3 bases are TGTGCCAGCAGCCAAGCCCATTGGACTAGCGGGGGGGCATTTCGGGATACGCAGTATTTT.

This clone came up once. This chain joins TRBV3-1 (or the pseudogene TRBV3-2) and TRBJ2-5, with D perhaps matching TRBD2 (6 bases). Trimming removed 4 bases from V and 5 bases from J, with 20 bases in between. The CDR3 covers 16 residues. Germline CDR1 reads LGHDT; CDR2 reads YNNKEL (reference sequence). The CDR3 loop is CASSPPTRRARETQYF. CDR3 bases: TGTGCCAGCAGCCCCCCGACTAGGCGGGCACGGGAGACCCAGTACTTC.

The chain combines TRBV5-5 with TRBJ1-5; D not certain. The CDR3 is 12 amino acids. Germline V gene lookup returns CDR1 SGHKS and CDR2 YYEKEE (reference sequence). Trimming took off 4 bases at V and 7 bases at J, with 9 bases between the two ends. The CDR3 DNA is TGTGCCAGCAGCAATTCGGGGCAGCCCCAGCATTTT. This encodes CASSNSGQPQHF.

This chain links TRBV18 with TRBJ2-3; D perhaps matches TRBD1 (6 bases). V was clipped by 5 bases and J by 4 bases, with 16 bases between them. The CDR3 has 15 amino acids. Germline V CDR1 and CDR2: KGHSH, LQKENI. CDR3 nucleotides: TGTGCCAGCTCAATCTACCGGGACACCGCAGATACGCAGTATTTT. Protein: CASSIYRDTADTQYF.

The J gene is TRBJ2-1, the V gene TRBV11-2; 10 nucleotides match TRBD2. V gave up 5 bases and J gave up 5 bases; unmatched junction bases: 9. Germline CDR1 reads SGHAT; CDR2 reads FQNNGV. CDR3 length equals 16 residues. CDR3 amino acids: CASSLGPSGGNNEQFF. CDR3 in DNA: TGTGCCAGCAGCCTGGGGCCTAGCGGGGGTAACAATGAGCAGTTCTTC. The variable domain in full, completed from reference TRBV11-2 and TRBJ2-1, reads EAGVAQSPRYKIIEKRQSVAFWCNPISGHATLYWYQQILGQGPKLLIQFQNNGVVDDSQLPKDRFSAERLKGVDSTLKIQPAKLEDSAVYLCASSLGPSGGNNEQFFGPGTRLTVL.